This T cell receptor (beta chain) is from a study of blood T cell repertoires in COVID-19. Study background: Samples taken during acute and convalescent COVID-19 were collected in the United States, Italy and Spain.

The participants were between roughly 18 and 89 years old and came from under 25 US areas. Donors in Cohort 3 counted as recovered after two negative PCRs, clearance, or symptom resolution. Authors' methods: Using reference gene primer amplification, nucleated cell counts were estimated. Assay used: immunoSEQ multiplex PCR; TCRdb lists only in-frame clones, some missing. The V and J calls and clone size were taken over from that table, and D and trimming were inferred from the DNA. The profile shows about 480,000 clones, around 87% of them singletons. Worth noting for this clone: Other DNA sequences from this sample encode an identical CDR3 as well.

Germline CDR1 and CDR2: KGHSH and LQKENI. The CDR3 has 14 amino acids. Trimming stripped 4 bases from V and 0 bases from J, with 7 bases between. This sequence was found in a woman aged 40 to 50 who had recovered from COVID-19. This chain links TRBV18 with TRBJ1-5, with TRBD1 as a possible D gene (6 bases). What was sequenced was PBMCs or T cells enriched from blood (not recorded which). The CDR3 bases are TGTGCCAGCTCACAGGGGGTTAGCAATCAGCCCCAGCATTTT. This encodes CASSQGVSNQPQHF.